This TCR beta chain came from a study of blood T cell repertoires in COVID-19. CDR3 length: 16 amino acids. Trimming shortened V by 4 bases and J by 0 bases, and 14 bases separated the two germline ends. Germline V gene sequence: CDR1 SGDLS, CDR2 YYNGEE. Patients from Seattle were sampled longitudinally, starting during active infection. Method: immunoSEQ multiplex PCR; TCRdb's copy keeps in-frame clones and lacks some. The table lists around 290,000 clones, roughly 90% of them singletons, with approximately 14% in the top ten. The sequence derives from a woman between 65 and 79 years old with COVID-19, enrolled during active disease. The chain joins TRBV9 to TRBJ1-3; D might be TRBD1 (6 bases). The sequencing input was peripheral blood. CDR3 protein: CASSTYGQSSGNTIYF. CDR3 bases: TGTGCCAGCAGCACATACGGACAGAGCTCTGGAAACACCATATATTTT.